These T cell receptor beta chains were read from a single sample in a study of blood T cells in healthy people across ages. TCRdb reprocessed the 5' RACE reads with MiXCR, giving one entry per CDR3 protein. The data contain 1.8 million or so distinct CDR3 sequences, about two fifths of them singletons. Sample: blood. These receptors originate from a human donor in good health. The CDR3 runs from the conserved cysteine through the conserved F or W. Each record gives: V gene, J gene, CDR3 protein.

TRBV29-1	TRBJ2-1	CSVWLDRAHYNEQFF
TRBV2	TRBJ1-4	CASSAGTQKFEKLFF
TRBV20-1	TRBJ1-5	CSARRRESNQPQHF
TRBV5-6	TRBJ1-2	CASSPTGGLSGYTF
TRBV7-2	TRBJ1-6	CAGSPQGSPLHF
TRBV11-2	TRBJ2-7	CASSLGPLAGPSYEQYF
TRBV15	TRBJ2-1	CATSSDRRTYNEQFF
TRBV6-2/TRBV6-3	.	CASSSPGQGAQTQYF
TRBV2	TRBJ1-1	CASSEGGGGQNTEAFF
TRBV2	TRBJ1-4	CASSEGQGLSNEKLFF
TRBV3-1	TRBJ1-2	CASSQQDRYYGYTF
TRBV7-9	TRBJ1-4	CASSLNPGQGNEKLFF
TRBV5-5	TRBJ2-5	CASSQSTSAETQYF
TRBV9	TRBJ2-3	CASSVQGDGVGTQYF
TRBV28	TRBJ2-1	CASIEQFF
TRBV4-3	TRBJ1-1	CASSPSRATEAFF
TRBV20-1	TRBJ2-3	CSARAAAETDTQYF
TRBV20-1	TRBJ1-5	CSAGAGQGNQPQHF
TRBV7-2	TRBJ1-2	CASSRPIGGRGLGGYTF
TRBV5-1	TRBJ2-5	CASSGGLAGEETQYF
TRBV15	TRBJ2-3	CATTGLHTDTQYF
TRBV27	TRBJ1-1	CASSHQTNTEAFF
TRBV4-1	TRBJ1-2	CASSQVVSVYGYTF
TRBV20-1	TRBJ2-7	CSATPNPGQGYEQYF
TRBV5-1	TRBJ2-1	CASSTMDSSTYNEQFF
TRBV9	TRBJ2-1	CASSVSGTVYNEQFF
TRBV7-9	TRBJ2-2	CASSQPRTGELFF
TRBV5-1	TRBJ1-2	CASKSAPGQDYGYTF
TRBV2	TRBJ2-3	CASISADRDTQYF
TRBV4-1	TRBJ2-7	CASSQAGRGGKYEQYF